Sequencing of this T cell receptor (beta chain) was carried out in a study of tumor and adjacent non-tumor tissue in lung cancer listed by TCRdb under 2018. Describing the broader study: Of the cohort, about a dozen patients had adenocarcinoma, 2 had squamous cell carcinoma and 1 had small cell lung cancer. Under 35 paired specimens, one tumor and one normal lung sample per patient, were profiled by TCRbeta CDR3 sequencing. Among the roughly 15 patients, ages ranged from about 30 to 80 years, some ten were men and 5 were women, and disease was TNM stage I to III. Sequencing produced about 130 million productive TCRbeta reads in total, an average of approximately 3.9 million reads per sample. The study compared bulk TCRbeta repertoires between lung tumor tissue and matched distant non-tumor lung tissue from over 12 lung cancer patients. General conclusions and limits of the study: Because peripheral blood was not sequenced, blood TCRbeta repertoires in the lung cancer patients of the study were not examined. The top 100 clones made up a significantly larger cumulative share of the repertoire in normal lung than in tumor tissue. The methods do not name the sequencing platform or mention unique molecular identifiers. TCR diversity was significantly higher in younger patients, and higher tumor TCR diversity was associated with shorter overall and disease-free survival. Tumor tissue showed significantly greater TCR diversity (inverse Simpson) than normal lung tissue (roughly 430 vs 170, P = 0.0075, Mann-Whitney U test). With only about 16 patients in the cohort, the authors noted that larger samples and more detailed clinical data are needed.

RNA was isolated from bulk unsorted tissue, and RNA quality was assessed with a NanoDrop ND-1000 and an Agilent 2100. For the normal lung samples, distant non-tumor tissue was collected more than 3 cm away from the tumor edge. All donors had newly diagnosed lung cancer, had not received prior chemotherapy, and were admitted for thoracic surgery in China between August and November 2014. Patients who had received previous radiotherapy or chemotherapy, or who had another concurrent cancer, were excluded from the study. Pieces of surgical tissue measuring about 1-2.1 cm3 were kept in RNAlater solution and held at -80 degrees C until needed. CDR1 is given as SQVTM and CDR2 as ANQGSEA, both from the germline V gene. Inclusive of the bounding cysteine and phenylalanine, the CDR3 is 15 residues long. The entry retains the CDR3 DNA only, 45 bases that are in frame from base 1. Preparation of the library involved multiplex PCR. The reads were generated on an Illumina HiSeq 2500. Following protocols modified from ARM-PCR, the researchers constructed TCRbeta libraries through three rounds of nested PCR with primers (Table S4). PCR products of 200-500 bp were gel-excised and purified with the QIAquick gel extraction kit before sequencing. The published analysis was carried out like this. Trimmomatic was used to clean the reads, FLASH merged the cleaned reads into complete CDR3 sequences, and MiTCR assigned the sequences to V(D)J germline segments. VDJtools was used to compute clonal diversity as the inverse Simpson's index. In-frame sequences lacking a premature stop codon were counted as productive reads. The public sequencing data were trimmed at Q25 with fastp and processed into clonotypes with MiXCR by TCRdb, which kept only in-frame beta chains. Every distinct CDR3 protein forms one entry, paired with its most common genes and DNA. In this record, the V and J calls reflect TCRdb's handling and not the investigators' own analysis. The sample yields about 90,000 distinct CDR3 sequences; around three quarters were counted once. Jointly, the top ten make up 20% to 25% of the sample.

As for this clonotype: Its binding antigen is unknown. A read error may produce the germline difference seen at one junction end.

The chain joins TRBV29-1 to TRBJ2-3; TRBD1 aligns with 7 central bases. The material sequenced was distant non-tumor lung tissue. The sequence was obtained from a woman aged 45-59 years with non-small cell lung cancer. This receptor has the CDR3 CRVEERVRGSDTQYF. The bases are TGCAGGGTTGAAGAAAGGGTCAGGGGGTCGGATACGCAGTATTTT.